A selection of T cell receptor beta chains follows, all from one sample in a study of T cells in localized non-small cell lung cancer. Method: immunoSEQ multiplex PCR; TCRdb's copy keeps in-frame clones and lacks some. Of some 90,000 clones in the sample, 87% were seen once. The starting material was peripheral blood, obtained before any cancer treatment. These receptors came from a man between 40 and 69 years old with stage I squamous cell lung carcinoma. Each CDR3 is given with its conserved first and last residue. The order of the fields is clone size, V gene, CDR3 protein. Expanded clones get a size class; other rows say once, few or many, or leave the size out.

clone_size: .
v_call: TRBV28
cdr3_aa: CASRGRTGVSPLHF

clone_size: .
v_call: TRBV19
cdr3_aa: CASSIQRGGNNEQFF

clone_size: .
v_call: TRBV7-8
cdr3_aa: CASSPLSQGSGEQFF

clone_size: few
v_call: TRBV5-6
cdr3_aa: CASRRAQEAFF

clone_size: medium-sized
v_call: TRBV30
cdr3_aa: CAWSVGLAGAYEQYF

clone_size: .
v_call: TRBV4-1
cdr3_aa: CASSQVDRGPGNTIYF

clone_size: .
v_call: TRBV7-6
cdr3_aa: CASSLAGGEGSGYTF

clone_size: .
v_call: TRBV10-1
cdr3_aa: CASSEFRGGNQPQHF

clone_size: .
v_call: TRBV5-1
cdr3_aa: CASSLGSRDYGYTF

clone_size: .
v_call: TRBV6-5
cdr3_aa: CASSYSILNNEQFF

clone_size: many
v_call: TRBV13
cdr3_aa: CASSSQDSLNTEAFF

clone_size: few
v_call: TRBV18
cdr3_aa: CASSPNFLDYGYTF

clone_size: few
v_call: TRBV7-2
cdr3_aa: CASSYRQGQPQHF

clone_size: few
v_call: TRBV29-1
cdr3_aa: CSVERTVDEAFF

clone_size: .
v_call: TRBV10-1
cdr3_aa: CASSRTTSTDTQYF

clone_size: .
v_call: TRBV7-8
cdr3_aa: CASSLAESGSGANVLTF

clone_size: .
v_call: TRBV11-2
cdr3_aa: CASSLDGGEAFF

clone_size: .
v_call: TRBV5-4
cdr3_aa: CASSLAEGDRIQYF

clone_size: .
v_call: TRBV7-9
cdr3_aa: CASSLAVETQYF

clone_size: few
v_call: TRBV6-6
cdr3_aa: CASSYPGANVLTF

clone_size: once
v_call: TRBV7-9
cdr3_aa: CASSGTGRVNTF

clone_size: few
v_call: TRBV14
cdr3_aa: CASSHRNTEAFF

clone_size: .
v_call: TRBV9
cdr3_aa: CASSPVRGHSSYNEQFF

clone_size: once
v_call: TRBV7-3
cdr3_aa: CASSPGLLSGNTIYF